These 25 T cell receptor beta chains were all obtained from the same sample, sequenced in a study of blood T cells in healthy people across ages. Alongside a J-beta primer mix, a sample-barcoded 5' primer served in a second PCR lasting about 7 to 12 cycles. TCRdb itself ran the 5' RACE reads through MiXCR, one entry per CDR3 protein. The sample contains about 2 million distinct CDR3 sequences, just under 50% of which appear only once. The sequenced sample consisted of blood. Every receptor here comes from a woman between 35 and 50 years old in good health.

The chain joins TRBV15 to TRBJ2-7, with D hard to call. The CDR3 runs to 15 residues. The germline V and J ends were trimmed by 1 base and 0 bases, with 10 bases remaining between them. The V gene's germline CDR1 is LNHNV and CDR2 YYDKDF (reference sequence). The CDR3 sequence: CATSRVEDLSYEQYF. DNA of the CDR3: TGTGCCACCAGCAGAGTTGAGGACCTCTCCTACGAGCAGTACTTC.

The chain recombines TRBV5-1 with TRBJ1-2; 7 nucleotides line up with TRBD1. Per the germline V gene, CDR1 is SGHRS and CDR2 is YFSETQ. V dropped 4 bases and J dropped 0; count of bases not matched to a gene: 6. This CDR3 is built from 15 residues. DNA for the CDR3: TGCGCCAGCAGCCCGACAGGGACTGCTAACTATGGCTACACCTTC. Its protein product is CASSPTGTANYGYTF.

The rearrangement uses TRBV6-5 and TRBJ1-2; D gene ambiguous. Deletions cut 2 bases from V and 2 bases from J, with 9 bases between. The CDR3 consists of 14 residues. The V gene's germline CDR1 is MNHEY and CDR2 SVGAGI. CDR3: CASSYQADNYGYTF. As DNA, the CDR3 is TGTGCCAGCAGTTACCAAGCAGACAACTATGGCTACACCTTC.

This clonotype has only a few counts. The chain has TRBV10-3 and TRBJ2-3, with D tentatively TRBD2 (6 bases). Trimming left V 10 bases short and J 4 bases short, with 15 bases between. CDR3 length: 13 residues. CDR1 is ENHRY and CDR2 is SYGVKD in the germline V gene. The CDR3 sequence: CATKPGLADTQYF. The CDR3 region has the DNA TGTGCCACGAAGCCGGGACTGGCAGATACGCAGTATTTT.

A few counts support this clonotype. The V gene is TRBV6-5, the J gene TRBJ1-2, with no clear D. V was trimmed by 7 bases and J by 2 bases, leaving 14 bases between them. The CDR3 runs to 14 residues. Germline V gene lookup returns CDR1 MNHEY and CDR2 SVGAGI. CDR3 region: CASTRTDGNYGYTF. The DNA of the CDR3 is TGTGCCAGCACCCGTACGGACGGGAACTATGGCTACACCTTC.

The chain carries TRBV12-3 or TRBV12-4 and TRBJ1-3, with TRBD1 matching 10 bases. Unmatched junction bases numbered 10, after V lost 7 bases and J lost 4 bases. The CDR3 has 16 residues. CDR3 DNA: TGTGCCAGCAACCTTCCGGGACAGGGGATAGGAAACACCATATATTTT. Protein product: CASNLPGQGIGNTIYF.

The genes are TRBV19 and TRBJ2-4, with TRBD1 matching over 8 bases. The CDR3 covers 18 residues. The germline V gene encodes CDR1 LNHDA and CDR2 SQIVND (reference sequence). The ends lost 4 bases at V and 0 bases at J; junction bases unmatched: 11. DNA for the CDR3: TGTGCCAGTAGTACCCGACGGGCAGGGGGCTCAGCCAAAAACATTCAGTACTTC. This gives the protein CASSTRRAGGSAKNIQYF.

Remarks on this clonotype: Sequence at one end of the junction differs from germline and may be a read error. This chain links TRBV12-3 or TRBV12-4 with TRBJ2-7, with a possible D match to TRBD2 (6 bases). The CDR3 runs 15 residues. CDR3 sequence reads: CASSLGGGGSYERYF. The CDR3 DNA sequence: TGTGCCAGCAGTTTAGGTGGGGGAGGCTCCTACGAGCGGTACTTC.

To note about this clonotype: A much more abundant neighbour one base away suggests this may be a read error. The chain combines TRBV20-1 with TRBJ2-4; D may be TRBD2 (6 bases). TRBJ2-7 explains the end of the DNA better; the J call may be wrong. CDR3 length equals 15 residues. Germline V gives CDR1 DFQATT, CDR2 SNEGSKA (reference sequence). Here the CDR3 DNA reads TGCAGTGCTAGAAGAGAGCGGAGGGCTACCTACGAGCAGTACTTC. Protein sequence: CSARRERRATYEQYF.

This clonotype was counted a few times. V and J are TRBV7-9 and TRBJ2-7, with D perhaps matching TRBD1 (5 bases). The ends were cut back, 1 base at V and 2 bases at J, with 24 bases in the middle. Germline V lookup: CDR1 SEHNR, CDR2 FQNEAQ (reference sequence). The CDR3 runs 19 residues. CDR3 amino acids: CASSLEGRRGTRLPYEQYF. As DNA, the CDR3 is TGTGCCAGCAGCTTAGAAGGAAGAAGGGGAACTCGGCTACCCTACGAGCAGTACTTC.

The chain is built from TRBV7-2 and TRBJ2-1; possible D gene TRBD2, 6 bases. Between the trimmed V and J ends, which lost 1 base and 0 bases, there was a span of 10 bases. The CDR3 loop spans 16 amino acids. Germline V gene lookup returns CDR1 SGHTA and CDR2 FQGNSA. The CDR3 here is CASSLVLASSYNEQFF. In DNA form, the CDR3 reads TGTGCCAGCAGCTTAGTACTAGCCAGCTCCTACAATGAGCAGTTCTTC.

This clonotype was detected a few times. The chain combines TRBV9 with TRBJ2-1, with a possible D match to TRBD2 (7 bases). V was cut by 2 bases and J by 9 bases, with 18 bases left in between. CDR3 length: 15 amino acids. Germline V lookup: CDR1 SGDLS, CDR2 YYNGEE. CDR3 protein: CASSVLGGASSEQFF. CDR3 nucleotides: TGTGCCAGCAGCGTTTTAGGGGGGGCGTCTAGTGAGCAGTTCTTC.

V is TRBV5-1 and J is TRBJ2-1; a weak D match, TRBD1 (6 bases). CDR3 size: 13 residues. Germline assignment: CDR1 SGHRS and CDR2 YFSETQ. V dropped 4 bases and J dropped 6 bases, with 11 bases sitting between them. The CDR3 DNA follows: TGCGCCAGCAGCATGCAACAGGGCAATGAGCAGTTCTTC. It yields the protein CASSMQQGNEQFF.

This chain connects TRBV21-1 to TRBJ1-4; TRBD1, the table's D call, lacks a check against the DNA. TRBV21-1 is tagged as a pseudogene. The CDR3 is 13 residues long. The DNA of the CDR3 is TGTGCCAGCACCTGGGACAGGTGTGAAAAACTGTTTTTT. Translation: CASTWDRCEKLFF.

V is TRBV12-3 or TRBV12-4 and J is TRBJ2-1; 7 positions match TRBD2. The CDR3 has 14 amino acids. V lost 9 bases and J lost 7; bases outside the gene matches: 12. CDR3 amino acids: CASLDTGGRNEQFF. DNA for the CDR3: TGTGCCAGTCTAGACACGGGGGGTCGTAATGAGCAGTTCTTC.

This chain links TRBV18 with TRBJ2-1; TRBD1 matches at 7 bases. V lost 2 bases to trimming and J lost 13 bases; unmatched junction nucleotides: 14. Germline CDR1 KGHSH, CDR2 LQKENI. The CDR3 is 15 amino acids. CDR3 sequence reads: CASSPDRVGLETQFF. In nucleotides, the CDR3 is TGTGCCAGCTCACCAGACAGGGTTGGGCTGGAGACCCAGTTCTTC.

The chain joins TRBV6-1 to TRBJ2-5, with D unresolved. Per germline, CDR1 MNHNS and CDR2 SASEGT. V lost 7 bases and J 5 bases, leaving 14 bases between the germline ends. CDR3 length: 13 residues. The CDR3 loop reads CASTWAPGETQYF. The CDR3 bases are TGTGCCAGCACCTGGGCCCCTGGGGAGACCCAGTACTTC.

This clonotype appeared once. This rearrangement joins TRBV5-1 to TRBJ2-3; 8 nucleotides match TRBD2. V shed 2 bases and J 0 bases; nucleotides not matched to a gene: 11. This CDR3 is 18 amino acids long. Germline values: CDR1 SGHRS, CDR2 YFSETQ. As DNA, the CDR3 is TGCGCCAGCAGCTTACGGGTAGCGGGGCGTCCTAGCACAGATACGCAGTATTTT. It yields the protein CASSLRVAGRPSTDTQYF. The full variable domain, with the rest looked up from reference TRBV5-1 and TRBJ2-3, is KAGVTQTPRYLIKTRGQQVTLSCSPISGHRSVSWYQQTPGQGLQFLFEYFSETQRNKGNFPGRFSGRQFSNSRSEMNVSTLELGDSALYLCASSLRVAGRPSTDTQYFGPGTRLTVL.

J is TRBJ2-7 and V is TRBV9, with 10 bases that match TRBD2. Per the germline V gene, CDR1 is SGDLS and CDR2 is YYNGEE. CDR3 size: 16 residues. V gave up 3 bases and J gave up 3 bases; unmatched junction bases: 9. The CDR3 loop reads CASSEIPGLAIYEQYF. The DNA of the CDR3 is TGTGCCAGCAGCGAGATTCCGGGACTAGCGATCTACGAGCAGTACTTC.

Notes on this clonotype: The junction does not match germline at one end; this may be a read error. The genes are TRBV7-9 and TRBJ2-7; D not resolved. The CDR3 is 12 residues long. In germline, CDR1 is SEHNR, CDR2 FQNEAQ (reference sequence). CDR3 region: CSSTPHPYEQYF. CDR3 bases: TGTTCCAGCACCCCACACCCCTACGAGCAGTACTTC.

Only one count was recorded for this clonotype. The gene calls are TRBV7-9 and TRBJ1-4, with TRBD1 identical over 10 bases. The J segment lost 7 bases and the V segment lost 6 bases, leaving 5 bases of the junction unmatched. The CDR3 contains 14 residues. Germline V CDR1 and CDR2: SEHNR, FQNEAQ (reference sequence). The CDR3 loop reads CASRTGGRSEKLFF. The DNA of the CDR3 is TGTGCCAGCAGGACAGGGGGCCGTAGTGAAAAACTGTTTTTT.

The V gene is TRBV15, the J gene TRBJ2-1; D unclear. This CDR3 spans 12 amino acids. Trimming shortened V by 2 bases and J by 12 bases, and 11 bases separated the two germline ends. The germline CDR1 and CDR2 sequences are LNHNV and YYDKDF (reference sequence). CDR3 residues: CATSRTEIRQFF. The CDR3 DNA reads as TGTGCCACCAGCAGAACAGAAATCAGGCAGTTCTTC. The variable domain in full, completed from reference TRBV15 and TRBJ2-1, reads DAMVIQNPRYQVTQFGKPVTLSCSQTLNHNVMYWYQQKSSQAPKLLFHYYDKDFNNEADTPDNFQSRRPNTSFCFLDIRSPGLGDTAMYLCATSRTEIRQFFGPGTRLTVL.

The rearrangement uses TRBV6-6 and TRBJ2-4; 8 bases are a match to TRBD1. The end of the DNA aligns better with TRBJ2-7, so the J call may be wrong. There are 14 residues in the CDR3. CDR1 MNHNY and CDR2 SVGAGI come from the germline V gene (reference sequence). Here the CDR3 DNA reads TGTGCCAGCAGATCCCCGGGACAGGCACACGAGCAGTACTTC. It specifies CASRSPGQAHEQYF.

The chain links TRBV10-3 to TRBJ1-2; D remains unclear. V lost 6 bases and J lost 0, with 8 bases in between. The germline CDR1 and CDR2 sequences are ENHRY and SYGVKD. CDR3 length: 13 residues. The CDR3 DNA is TGTGCCATCAGCCTGGGCACTAACTATGGCTACACCTTC. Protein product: CAISLGTNYGYTF.

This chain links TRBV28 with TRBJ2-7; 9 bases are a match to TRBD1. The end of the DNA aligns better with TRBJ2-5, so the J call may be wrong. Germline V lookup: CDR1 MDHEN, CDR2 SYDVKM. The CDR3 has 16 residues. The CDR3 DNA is TGTGCCAGCAGCCGACTAGTGGGACAGGGTGGAGAGACCCAGTACTTC. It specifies CASSRLVGQGGETQYF.